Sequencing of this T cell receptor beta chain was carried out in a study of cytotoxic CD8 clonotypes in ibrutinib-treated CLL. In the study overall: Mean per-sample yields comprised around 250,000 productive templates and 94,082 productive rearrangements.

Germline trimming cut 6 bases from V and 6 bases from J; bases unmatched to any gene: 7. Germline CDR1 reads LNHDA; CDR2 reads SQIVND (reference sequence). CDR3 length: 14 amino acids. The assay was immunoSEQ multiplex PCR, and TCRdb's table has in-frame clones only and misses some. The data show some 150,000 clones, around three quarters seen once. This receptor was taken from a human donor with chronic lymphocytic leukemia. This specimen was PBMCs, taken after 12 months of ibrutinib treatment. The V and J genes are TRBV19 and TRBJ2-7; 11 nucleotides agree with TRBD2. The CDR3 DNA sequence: TGTGCCAGTAGGAATCTAGCGGGAGGCTCCGAGCAGTACTTC. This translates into CASRNLAGGSEQYF.